One sample yielded the 3 T cell receptor beta chains listed below, sequenced in a study of T cells in Graves' hyperthyroidism and ophthalmopathy. Regions amplified from RNA transcripts were the TCR beta CDR3 regions. Carried out on the TCR CDR3, a first-round RT-PCR used the HTBI primer set. TCRdb passed the multiplex PCR reads through MiXCR, listing each CDR3 protein once. The table lists more than 350,000 distinct CDR3 sequences, more than 12% of them singletons. Sequencing was performed on blood. Receptor source: a woman aged 30 to 39 with Graves' hyperthyroidism.

This clonotype has more than one count but fewer than ten. This sequence joins TRBV9 and TRBJ2-3; weak D call: TRBD2 (6 bases). Per the germline V gene, CDR1 is SGDLS and CDR2 is YYNGEE. The CDR3 runs to 15 residues. V gave up 4 bases and J gave up 2 bases, with 14 bases separating them. CDR3 loop: CASSPGASDTDTQYF. In DNA, the CDR3 is TGTGCCAGCAGCCCTGGGGCTAGCGACACAGATACGCAGTATTTT.

In its sample, this clonotype was seen many times. The V call is TRBV7-2, the J call TRBJ2-7, with 9 bases identical to TRBD2. Looked up from germline, CDR1 is SGHTA and CDR2 is FQGNSA. The CDR3 consists of 13 residues. J was trimmed by 6 bases and V by 2 bases; bases with no gene match: 2. CDR3 DNA sequence: TGTGCCAGCAGCTTATCTAGCGGGACCGAGCAGTACTTC. Amino acid sequence: CASSLSSGTEQYF.

In its sample, this clonotype was seen many times. The V call is TRBV30, the J call TRBJ2-3, with TRBD2 identical over 10 bases. Germline CDR1 reads GTSNPN; CDR2 reads SVGIG (reference sequence). Trimming took 6 bases from V and 2 from J; bases not matched to a gene: 8. This CDR3 comprises 15 residues. The CDR3 DNA is TGTGCCTGTACTAGGACTAGCGGATTCACAGATACGCAGTATTTT. Its translation: CACTRTSGFTDTQYF. The whole variable domain, remainder taken from reference TRBV30 and TRBJ2-3, is SQTIHQWPATLVQPVGSPLSLECTVEGTSNPNLYWYRQAAGRGLQLLFYSVGIGQISSEVPQNLSASRPQDRQFILSSKKLLLSDSGFYLCACTRTSGFTDTQYFGPGTRLTVL.